This TCR beta chain was recovered during a study of Graves' ophthalmopathy and Graves' hyperthyroidism (dated by TCRdb to between 2018 and 2020). Describing the broader study: Stable hyperthyroidism was defined as no progression to ophthalmopathy within 18 months of follow-up. TCR beta repertoire signatures were used to distinguish Graves' ophthalmopathy from Graves' hyperthyroidism and to predict progression to ophthalmopathy. In total, 135 blood samples were TCR-sequenced: 43 ophthalmopathy, over 70 hyperthyroidism and roughly 17 hyperthyroidism-to-ophthalmopathy patients. A discovery set of 100 patients (around 40 ophthalmopathy, fewer than 60 stable hyperthyroidism) was enrolled to explore V-J signatures distinguishing ophthalmopathy from hyperthyroidism. An independent validation cohort was composed of roughly 18 hyperthyroidism patients and around 16 patients who later progressed from hyperthyroidism to ophthalmopathy. In more than five hyperthyroidism patients, T-cell repertoires of thyroid tissue and blood were compared. Once sampling was done, hyperthyroidism patients were given methimazole at a starting dose of 30 mg daily, while ophthalmopathy patients were given high-dose intravenous methylprednisolone.

The germline V gene encodes CDR1 SGHTA and CDR2 FQGNSA. Trimming removed 5 bases from V and 1 base from J, leaving 11 bases between the germline ends. Taken from cysteine to phenylalanine, the CDR3 has 14 residues. Only the CDR3 portion is preserved as DNA: 42 bases, with reading frame beginning at the first base. This clonotype came up many times. Its antigen is not yet known. No per-base quality is available; no much larger clone lies one base away. TCR beta CDR3 regions were amplified from RNA transcripts for repertoire sequencing. A first-round RT-PCR used HTBI primers with the Qiagen OneStep RT-PCR kit, followed by a second-round multiplex PCR, size selection and purification. Libraries were sequenced paired-end with 100 bp reads on an Illumina HiSeq2000. Per the original workflow: SOAPnuke was used for read processing, and reads with adapters, uncalled bases, a mean Phred below 15, or no exact constant-primer or identifier match were discarded. COPE v1.2.5 was used to merge the high-quality paired reads. Each unique nucleotide sequence was defined as a clonotype, and clonotypes were aligned to IMGT TRB V, D and J references with MiTCR v1.1. Analysis was restricted to V-J combinations with a frequency above 0.0001, which covered 99.2% of repertoires. For each V-J combination, a TCR clonal expansion and chaos score was defined as the ratio of F50 clonal expansion to chaos observed in the TCRdist matrix. Welch's t-statistics and random forest were used to reduce features to about a dozen V-J combinations, which were fed into a naive Bayes classifier. The similarity between thyroid and blood repertoires was quantified using the Morisita-Horn index. Clones were called with MiXCR by TCRdb after fastp trimmed the public reads at Q25, and only in-frame beta chains were retained. Each entry merges the rows of one CDR3 protein and shows their most common DNA and genes. The authors' filters were not applied to this entry. The sample records around 1,000,000 distinct CDR3 sequences, 35% to 40% of which are singletons. Of the sample, roughly 10% falls within the top ten clones.

Study-wide conclusions, independent of this receptor: In validation, the model predicted ophthalmopathy progression with 55% to 71% sensitivity and approximately 72% specificity; 12 predicted patients were CT-confirmed with GO in a median of approximately 6.5 months. No statistical method was used to set the sample size in advance, and the investigators knew which group each participant was assigned to. Most expanded thyroid clonotypes with frequency above 0.001 were also detected in blood, suggesting blood repertoires may reflect the thyroid immune response. In cross-validation, the 13-signature model distinguished ophthalmopathy from stable hyperthyroidism with 87.88% sensitivity and about 81% specificity, while in the test set the corresponding values were about 80% and 75%.

The hyperthyroidism patients were 18 to 65 years old and newly diagnosed, with a disease duration of less than 2 months. Patients with other autoimmune diseases, uncontrolled infections, pregnancy or lactation were excluded from the study. Clinical symptoms, serum thyroxine, TRAb, thyroid ultrasound and orbital computed tomography formed the basis of the diagnosis. Total RNA was extracted using Trizol reagent, and RNA quality was checked on an Agilent 2100 Bioanalyzer. Sequencing was performed on peripheral blood or thyroid tissue (not recorded which). The source is an adult man with Graves' hyperthyroidism. The chain links TRBV7-2 with TRBJ1-1; the D gene identity is not certain. The DNA sequence is given as TGTGCCAGCAGCGAACGAAAGGGGAACACTGAAGCTTTCTTT. This yields the protein CASSERKGNTEAFF.